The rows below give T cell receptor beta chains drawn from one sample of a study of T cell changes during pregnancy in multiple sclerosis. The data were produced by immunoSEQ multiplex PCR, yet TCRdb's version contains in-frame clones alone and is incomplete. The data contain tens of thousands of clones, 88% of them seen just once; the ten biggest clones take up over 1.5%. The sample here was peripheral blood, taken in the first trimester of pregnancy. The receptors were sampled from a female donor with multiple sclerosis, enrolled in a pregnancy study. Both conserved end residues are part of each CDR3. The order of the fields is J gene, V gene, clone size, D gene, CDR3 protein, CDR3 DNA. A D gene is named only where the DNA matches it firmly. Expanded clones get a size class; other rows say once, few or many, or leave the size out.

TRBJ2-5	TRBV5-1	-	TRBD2	CASSTGTSGREETQYF	TGCGCCAGCAGCACCGGGACTAGCGGGAGGGAAGAGACCCAGTACTTC
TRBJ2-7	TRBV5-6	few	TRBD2	CASSWTGLGLAGADEQYF	TGTGCCAGCAGCTGGACAGGGCTTGGACTAGCGGGAGCGGACGAGCAGTACTTC
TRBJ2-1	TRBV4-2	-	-	CASTIPGGGNEQFF	TGTGCCAGTACCATTCCCGGCGGTGGGAATGAGCAGTTCTTC
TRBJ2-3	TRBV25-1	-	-	CASSDLSRSNTQYF	TGTGCCAGCAGTGACCTGAGTAGATCAAATACGCAGTATTTT
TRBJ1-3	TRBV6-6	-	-	CASSYSPGFGNTIYF	TGTGCCAGCAGTTACTCCCCGGGATTCGGAAACACCATATATTTT
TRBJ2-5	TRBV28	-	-	CASSLSKETQYF	TGTGCCAGCAGTTTATCCAAAGAGACCCAGTACTTC
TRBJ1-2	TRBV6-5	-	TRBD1	CASSYSQGVSGYTF	TGTGCCAGCAGTTACTCCCAGGGGGTTTCTGGCTACACCTTC
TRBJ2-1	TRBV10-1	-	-	CASSDGGNEQFF	TGCGCCAGCAGCGACGGGGGAAATGAGCAGTTCTTC
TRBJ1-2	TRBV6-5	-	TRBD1	CASRGEDRGNYGYTF	TGTGCCAGCAGGGGGGAGGACAGGGGAAACTATGGCTACACCTTC
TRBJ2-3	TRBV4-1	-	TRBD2	CASTHGREGGDTQYF	TGCGCCAGCACCCACGGGCGGGAGGGCGGGGATACGCAGTATTTT
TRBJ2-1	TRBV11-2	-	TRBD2	CASSESSGITSTEQFF	TGTGCCAGCAGCGAATCTAGCGGGATTACTTCTACTGAGCAGTTCTTC
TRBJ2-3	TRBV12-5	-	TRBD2	CASVTAPRLAGADTQYF	TGTGCTAGTGTCACCGCCCCTCGACTAGCGGGAGCAGATACGCAGTATTTT
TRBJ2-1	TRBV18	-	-	CASSMGASGLNEQFF	TGTGCCAGCTCAATGGGAGCATCTGGGTTGAATGAGCAGTTCTTC
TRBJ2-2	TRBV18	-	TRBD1	CASSPMTGLGPNTGELFF	TGTGCCAGCTCACCGATGACAGGGTTGGGGCCGAACACCGGGGAGCTGTTTTTT
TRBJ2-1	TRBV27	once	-	CASSLLTGNEQFF	TGTGCCAGCAGTTTACTTACAGGCAATGAGCAGTTCTTC
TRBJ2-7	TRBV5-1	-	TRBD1	CASSLQGGIYEQYF	TGCGCCAGCAGCTTGCAAGGGGGCATCTACGAGCAGTACTTC
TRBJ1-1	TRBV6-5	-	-	CASSDSTGPAFF	TGTGCCAGCAGCGATTCTACAGGGCCCGCTTTCTTT
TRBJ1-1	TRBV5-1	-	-	CASSGGLGQNTEAFF	TGCGCCAGCAGCGGAGGACTGGGACAGAACACTGAAGCTTTCTTT
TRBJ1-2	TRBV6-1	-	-	CASSVRLSGYTF	TGTGCCAGCAGTGTCAGGCTAAGCGGCTACACCTTC
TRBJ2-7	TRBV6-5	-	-	CASTQGEVISYEQYF	TGTGCCAGCACTCAAGGGGAAGTAATCTCCTACGAGCAGTACTTC
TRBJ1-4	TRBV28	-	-	CASGDSYEKLFF	TGTGCCAGCGGTGACAGTTATGAAAAACTGTTTTTT
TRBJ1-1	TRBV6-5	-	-	CASSYGGETEAFF	TGTGCCAGCAGTTACGGAGGCGAAACTGAAGCTTTCTTT
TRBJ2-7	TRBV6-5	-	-	CASSGGQGSYEQYF	TGTGCCAGCAGCGGGGGGCAGGGTAGCTACGAGCAGTACTTC
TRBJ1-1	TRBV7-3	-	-	CASSLTGGAANTEAFF	TGTGCCAGCAGCTTAACGGGGGGGGCGGCCAACACTGAAGCTTTCTTT
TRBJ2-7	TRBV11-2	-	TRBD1	CASSLGGTGTYEQYF	TGTGCCAGCAGCTTAGGAGGGACAGGGACCTACGAGCAGTACTTC
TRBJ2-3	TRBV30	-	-	CAWTGYGTDTQYF	TGTGCCTGGACAGGGTACGGCACAGATACGCAGTATTTT
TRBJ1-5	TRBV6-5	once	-	CASSYRGSNQPQHF	TGTGCCAGCAGTTACCGGGGTAGCAATCAGCCCCAGCATTTT
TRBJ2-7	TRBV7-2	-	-	CASSKDSSYEQYF	TGTGCCAGCAGCAAGGACAGCTCCTACGAGCAGTACTTC
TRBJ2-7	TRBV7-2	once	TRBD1	CASSLGRTGTYEQYF	TGTGCCAGCAGCTTAGGTAGGACAGGGACCTACGAGCAGTACTTC
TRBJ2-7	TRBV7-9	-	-	CASSPAGLEQYF	TGTGCCAGCAGCCCGGCGGGGCTCGAGCAGTACTTC
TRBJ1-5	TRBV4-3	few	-	CASSQDHSQPQHF	TGCGCCAGCAGCCAAGATCATAGTCAGCCCCAGCATTTT
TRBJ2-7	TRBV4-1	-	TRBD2	CASSQGLAGLTYEQYF	TGCGCCAGCAGCCAAGGACTAGCGGGACTTACTTACGAGCAGTACTTC
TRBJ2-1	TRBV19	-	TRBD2	CASSPGGLGYHEQFF	TGTGCCAGTAGCCCGGGTGGACTAGGATACCATGAGCAGTTCTTC
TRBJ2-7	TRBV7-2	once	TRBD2	CASSSSLAEQYF	TGTGCCAGCAGCTCCTCACTAGCGGAGCAGTACTTC
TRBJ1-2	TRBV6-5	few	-	CASSYSQGQGGYTF	TGTGCCAGCAGTTACTCGCAGGGTCAGGGAGGCTACACCTTC
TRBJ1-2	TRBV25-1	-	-	CASSEFQGQGPTNYGYTF	TGTGCCAGCAGTGAATTCCAGGGGCAGGGCCCTACTAACTATGGCTACACCTTC
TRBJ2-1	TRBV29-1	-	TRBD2	CSVVKTSGHYNEQFF	TGCAGCGTTGTTAAGACTAGCGGCCATTACAATGAGCAGTTCTTC
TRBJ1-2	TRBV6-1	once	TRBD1	CASSEGPGGGYTF	TGTGCCAGCAGTGAAGGGCCAGGGGGAGGCTACACCTTC
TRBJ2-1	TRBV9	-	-	CASSPSGTLSYNEQFF	TGTGCCAGCAGCCCCTCCGGGACTCTCTCTTACAATGAGCAGTTCTTC
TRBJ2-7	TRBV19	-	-	CASSSRGRSSYEQYF	TGTGCCAGTAGTAGCCGAGGCCGGAGCTCCTACGAGCAGTACTTC
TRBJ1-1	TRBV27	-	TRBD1	CASSTTGAPTEAFF	TGTGCCAGCAGTACGACAGGGGCCCCCACTGAAGCTTTCTTT
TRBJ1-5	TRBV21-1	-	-	CASSNRTGSQPQHF	TGTGCCAGCAGCAATAGGACAGGGAGTCAGCCCCAGCATTTT
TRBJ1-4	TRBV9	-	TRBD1	CASTTGTGTEKLFF	TGTGCCAGCACCACCGGGACAGGGACTGAAAAACTGTTTTTT
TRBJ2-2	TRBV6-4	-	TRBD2	CASSDSLAGDTGELFF	TGTGCCAGCAGTGACTCACTAGCGGGAGACACCGGGGAGCTGTTTTTT
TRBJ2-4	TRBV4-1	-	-	CASSQGPGSEEFLAKNIQYF	TGCGCCAGCAGCCAAGGACCGGGATCTGAAGAGTTTCTAGCCAAAAACATTCAGTACTTC
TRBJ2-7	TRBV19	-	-	CASSRLKAYEQYF	TGTGCCAGTAGTAGACTGAAAGCCTACGAGCAGTACTTC